This T cell receptor (beta chain) was recovered during a study of shared clonotypes between healthy human individuals. Study as a whole: The cohort comprised two women and a few men. Their ages spanned 18 to 49 years.

Free of recent acute infections or vaccinations, the donors were healthy HIV-negative adults. Under the authors' procedure: Filtering differed for immunoSEQ, which gave only junction sequences without quality scores. Libraries were prepared by immunoSEQ multiplex PCR; TCRdb keeps only in-frame clonotypes and omits some of them. The V and J calls and clone size were taken over from that table, and D and trimming were inferred from the DNA. The sample lists hundreds of thousands of clones; more than 70% were seen once. V lost 4 bases and J lost 2, with 13 bases in between. The CDR3 runs to 14 residues. Germline values: CDR1 SGHRS, CDR2 YFSETQ. Regarding this clone: A far larger clone is one nucleotide away, so this likely arose from a read error. Other DNA sequences from this sample encode an identical CDR3 as well.

The chain employs TRBV5-1 and TRBJ2-7, with D tentatively TRBD1 or TRBD2 (5 bases each). The receptor comes from a woman aged 40 to 49 in good health. Some clones in this sample may be carry-over from other donors' samples. The sequencing sample was made of PBMCs. The CDR3 spells CASSQGTVTYEQYF. CDR3 DNA: TGCGCCAGCAGCCAAGGGACCGTCACCTACGAGCAGTACTTC.